Presented here are 18 T cell receptor beta chains from one specimen sequenced in a study of identical twins. TCRdb re-analysed the 5' RACE reads in MiXCR, keeping a single row per CDR3 protein. The data contain hundreds of thousands of distinct CDR3 sequences, 20% to 25% of them singletons. These same records also appear under a second study, on T cells expressing NK-cell markers.

Sequencing was performed on CD4+ T cells sorted from blood. The receptors shown here come from a woman between 18 and 29 years old in good health.

This chain joins TRBV5-6 and TRBJ1-2; D gene uncertain. This CDR3 is 14 amino acids long. Germline CDR1 reads SGHDT; CDR2 reads YYEEEE. Trimming removed 1 base at V and 4 bases at J, with 11 bases between. Here the CDR3 DNA reads TGTGCCAGCAGCTTGTGGCGGGCGCTCTATGGCTACACCTTC. Translation: CASSLWRALYGYTF.

This clonotype was seen only a few times. The chain links TRBV5-1 to TRBJ1-1; 8 nucleotides agree with TRBD1. V lost 4 bases to trimming and J lost 1 base; unmatched junction nucleotides: 9. There are 16 residues in the CDR3. The germline V gene encodes CDR1 SGHRS and CDR2 YFSETQ. The CDR3 loop reads CASSLRQGIGNTEAFF. As DNA, the CDR3 is TGCGCCAGCAGCCTTCGACAGGGGATTGGGAACACTGAAGCTTTCTTT.

The sample holds a few counts of this clonotype. The chain links TRBV29-1 to TRBJ1-1, with 10 bases matching TRBD1. There are 14 residues in the CDR3. J lost 5 bases, V lost 2 bases, and 5 bases had no gene match. Germline CDR1 and CDR2: SQVTM and ANQGSEA. In DNA form, the CDR3 reads TGCAGCGTTGAAACTTGGACAGGGGGTACTGAAGCTTTCTTT. Amino acids: CSVETWTGGTEAFF. Supplemented by reference TRBV29-1 and TRBJ1-1, the full variable domain reads SAVISQKPSRDICQRGTSLTIQCQVDSQVTMMFWYRQQPGQSLTLIATANQGSEATYESGFVIDKFPISRPNLTFSTLTVSNMSPEDSSIYLCSVETWTGGTEAFFGQGTRLTVV.

The chain employs TRBV20-1 and TRBJ2-1, with D unclear. Germline values: CDR1 DFQATT, CDR2 SNEGSKA (reference sequence). CDR3 length: 13 amino acids. Trimming removed 0 bases at V and 8 bases at J, with 11 bases between. DNA of the CDR3: TGCAGTGCTAGAGATAGGTCGGCGGATGAGCAGTTCTTC. Its translation: CSARDRSADEQFF.

The CDR3 spells CASSFRLAKGNEQFF. CDR3 coding DNA: TGCGCCAGCAGCTTTCGACTAGCAAAGGGCAATGAGCAGTTCTTC. The J gene is TRBJ2-1, the V gene TRBV5-1; 7 positions match TRBD2. The CDR3 sequence is 15 residues long. Trimming at V came to 2 bases and at J to 6 bases, leaving 8 bases not matched to a gene. Germline CDR1 is SGHRS and CDR2 is YFSETQ.

This clonotype was detected only a few times. V is TRBV11-3 and J is TRBJ2-7; D unclear. Germline V lookup: CDR1 SGHNT, CDR2 YENEEA. The CDR3 extends over 12 amino acids. V lost 1 base and J 7 bases, leaving 8 bases between the germline ends. The CDR3 loop is CASSLGAGEQYF. DNA of the CDR3: TGTGCCAGCAGCTTAGGAGCTGGTGAGCAGTACTTC.

The chain links TRBV29-1 to TRBJ1-1; D is possibly TRBD1 (5 bases). CDR1 and CDR2 from the germline V gene are SQVTM and ANQGSEA. V was trimmed by 3 bases and J by 2 bases, leaving 10 bases between them. This CDR3 contains 13 residues. CDR3 loop: CSVDDSANTEAFF. DNA of the CDR3: TGCAGCGTTGACGACAGCGCTAACACTGAAGCTTTCTTT.

The chain employs TRBV2 and TRBJ2-3; TRBD2 might be the D (6 bases). The CDR3 is 14 amino acids. V lost 4 bases and J 6 bases, leaving 14 bases between the germline ends. In germline, CDR1 is SNHLY, CDR2 FYNNEI. CDR3: CASSVNGRGDTQYF. The DNA of the CDR3 is TGTGCCAGCAGTGTGAACGGGAGAGGGGATACGCAGTATTTT.

V is TRBV7-9 and J is TRBJ2-1; either TRBD1 or TRBD2 may fit D (5 bases each). Germline lookup yields CDR1 SEHNR and CDR2 FQNEAQ (reference sequence). The germline V and J ends were trimmed by 5 bases and 0 bases, with 17 bases remaining between them. The CDR3 is 17 amino acids. The CDR3 loop is CASSPNSGTSSYNEQFF. CDR3 in DNA: TGTGCCAGCAGCCCAAACTCCGGGACCAGCTCCTACAATGAGCAGTTCTTC.

The V gene is TRBV12-3 or TRBV12-4, the J gene TRBJ1-1; 8 bases align to TRBD1. The length of the CDR3 is 14 residues. Trimming took 5 bases from V and 4 from J; bases not matched to a gene: 6. The CDR3 sequence is CASSIRQGTTEAFF. The CDR3, as DNA: TGTGCCAGCAGTATACGACAGGGGACCACTGAAGCTTTCTTT.

This chain uses TRBV20-1 with TRBJ2-1, with D possibly being TRBD2 (6 bases). There are 15 residues in the CDR3. Germline lookup yields CDR1 DFQATT and CDR2 SNEGSKA (reference sequence). Trimming stripped 6 bases from V and 1 base from J, with 16 bases between. The chain's CDR3 is CSALHRDWSYNEQFF. CDR3 DNA sequence: TGCAGTGCACTGCACCGGGACTGGTCCTACAATGAGCAGTTCTTC.

In this sample, this clonotype turned up a few times. The V gene is TRBV6-2 or TRBV6-3, the J gene TRBJ2-1; 12 nucleotides match TRBD2. CDR3 length equals 16 residues. Trimming removed 4 bases from V and 4 bases from J; junction bases left unmatched: 5. The germline V gene has CDR1 MNHEY and CDR2 SVGEGT. The CDR3 protein is CASSLPGLAGYNEQFF. CDR3 sequence (DNA): TGTGCCAGCAGTTTACCGGGACTAGCGGGTTACAATGAGCAGTTCTTC.

V gene TRBV7-3 combines with J gene TRBJ2-1; D not resolved. The CDR3 contains 15 residues. Trimming left V 2 bases short and J 7 bases short, with 15 bases between. In germline, CDR1 is SGHTA, CDR2 FQGTGA. CDR3 in amino acids: CASSLGPLPLNEQFF. DNA of the CDR3: TGTGCCAGCAGCTTAGGACCACTTCCCCTTAATGAGCAGTTCTTC.

This chain links TRBV12-3 or TRBV12-4 with TRBJ2-7; maybe TRBD2 (6 bases). The CDR3 spans 14 residues. The V end was cut by 5 bases, the J end by 4 bases, with 15 bases between. The CDR3: CASSRGAGWYEQYF. CDR3 nucleotide sequence: TGTGCCAGCAGTAGAGGGGCGGGATGGTACGAGCAGTACTTC.

The chain has TRBV20-1 and TRBJ2-1, with unresolved D. The CDR3 length is 13 residues. V lost 0 bases and J lost 2, with 5 bases in between. The germline gives CDR1 DFQATT, CDR2 SNEGSKA (reference sequence). The CDR3 reads CSAREGAYNEQFF. CDR3 coding DNA: TGCAGTGCTAGAGAGGGTGCCTACAATGAGCAGTTCTTC.

This chain links TRBV3-1 with TRBJ1-2; TRBD1 aligns across 12 bases. CDR1 and CDR2 (germline): LGHDT, YNNKEL (reference sequence). This CDR3 has 17 residues. With 4 bases clipped from V and 3 bases from J, the junction kept 9 bases outside the gene matches. The CDR3 loop reads CASSLWDRGLGDYGYTF. The CDR3 coding sequence is TGTGCCAGCAGCCTCTGGGACAGGGGGCTAGGGGACTATGGCTACACCTTC.

The chain combines TRBV12-3 or TRBV12-4 with TRBJ2-1, with D tentatively TRBD2 (7 bases). The CDR3 runs to 14 residues. Trimming removed 0 bases at V and 10 bases at J, with 13 bases between. CDR3 protein: CASSLAGGLVEQFF. CDR3 nucleotides: TGTGCCAGCAGTTTAGCGGGGGGGCTTGTAGAGCAGTTCTTC.

This clonotype has just a few counts. CDR3: CASRRAGPGYGYTF. As DNA, the CDR3 is TGTGCCAGCAGGCGAGCAGGTCCGGGTTATGGCTACACCTTC. The V and J genes are TRBV7-2 and TRBJ1-2, with D hard to call. Germline-derived CDR1 and CDR2 are SGHTA and FQGNSA. CDR3 length: 14 residues. V was cut by 6 bases and J by 5 bases, with 16 bases left in between. The full variable domain, with the rest looked up from reference TRBV7-2 and TRBJ1-2, is GAGVSQSPSNKVTEKGKDVELRCDPISGHTALYWYRQSLGQGLEFLIYFQGNSAPDKSGLPSDRFSAERTGGSVSTLTIQRTQQEDSAVYLCASRRAGPGYGYTFGSGTRLTVV.